This T cell receptor (beta chain) was documented in a study of post-analysis software for immune sequencing data. Study as a whole: Disease trajectories encompassed relapsing-remitting, secondary progressive and progressive-relapsing multiple sclerosis.

Study findings and constraints: The normalized Chao1 diversity of multiple sclerosis patients was significantly lower than that of controls. When patients were compared with controls, about five TRBV segments were more frequent, TRBV5-6, TRBV5-1 and TRBV20-1 among them.

Unique-molecular-identifier-tagged TCR beta cDNA libraries were used. Each batch of 1 to 10 million T cells produced roughly 0.5 million cDNA molecules. TCRdb fed the PCR reads into MiXCR, producing one record per CDR3 protein. The table records roughly 670,000 distinct CDR3 sequences, roughly three fifths of them present only once. For this clonotype: The antigen is not known.

The CDR3 has 17 residues. The V gene end was trimmed by 1 base and the J gene end by 2 bases; junction bases not matched to a gene: 6. Per germline, CDR1 SQVTM and CDR2 ANQGSEA. Sequencing was performed on blood. The rearrangement joins TRBV29-1 to TRBJ2-3, with 13 bases aligning to TRBD2. The TCR originated in a girl aged 2 to 10 with multiple sclerosis. The CDR3 is CSVEGTSGGESTDTQYF. CDR3 bases: TGCAGCGTTGAAGGGACTAGCGGGGGCGAATCCACAGATACGCAGTATTTT.